Below, one TCR beta chain is given with its context. TCRdb's copy holds only in-frame clones and misses some; the assay was immunoSEQ multiplex PCR. The table lists 150,000 to 200,000 clones, approximately 90% of them singletons. Some second doses came at about 4 weeks and others at about 12 weeks; these were pooled. The sample belongs to a study of T cell responses to AZD1222 COVID-19 vaccine. The sequences come from peripheral blood, collected 28 days after the second AZD1222 dose. This receptor was identified in an adult who received the AZD1222 COVID-19 vaccine.

This CDR3 reads CASSRTSGLEQFF. CDR3 sequence (DNA): TGTGCCAGTAGTAGAACTAGCGGCCTTGAGCAGTTCTTC. The chain employs TRBV19 and TRBJ2-1, with 8 bases fitting TRBD2. Looked up from germline, CDR1 is LNHDA and CDR2 is SQIVND (reference sequence). The CDR3 is made up of 13 amino acids. Trimming removed 4 bases from V and 9 bases from J; junction bases left unmatched: 5. The variable domain in full, completed from reference TRBV19 and TRBJ2-1, reads DGGITQSPKYLFRKEGQNVTLSCEQNLNHDAMYWYRQDPGQGLRLIYYSQIVNDFQKGDIAEGYSVSREKKESFPLTVTSAQKNPTAFYLCASSRTSGLEQFFGPGTRLTVL.